The 10 T cell receptor beta chains reported below all come from one sample, sequenced in a study of T cells after yellow fever vaccination. TCRdb used MiXCR to reprocess the 5' RACE reads, holding one entry per CDR3 protein. The sample holds around 180,000 distinct CDR3 sequences, approximately 6.2% seen once. Here the sequenced sample was CD4+ T cells sorted from PBMCs, taken on the day of the first yellow fever vaccination. Every receptor here comes from a man aged 18 to 30 who received the YFV17D yellow fever vaccine.

J is TRBJ2-1 and V is TRBV11-2; 10 bases are a match to TRBD2. Germline values: CDR1 SGHAT, CDR2 FQNNGV. V gave up 0 bases and J gave up 5 bases; unmatched junction bases: 7. There are 17 residues in the CDR3. The CDR3 DNA reads TGTGCCAGCAGCTTAGATATTTGGACTAGCGGCCACAATGAGCAGTTCTTC. Amino acids: CASSLDIWTSGHNEQFF.

This chain links TRBV7-2 with TRBJ1-5; maybe TRBD1 (5 bases). Germline CDR1 reads SGHTA; CDR2 reads FQGNSA. The CDR3 loop spans 13 amino acids. V dropped 8 bases and J dropped 4 bases, with 12 bases sitting between them. CDR3 sequence: CASVTGLNQPQHF. The CDR3 coding sequence is TGTGCCAGCGTCACAGGATTGAATCAGCCCCAGCATTTT. The full variable domain, with the rest looked up from reference TRBV7-2 and TRBJ1-5, is GAGVSQSPSNKVTEKGKDVELRCDPISGHTALYWYRQSLGQGLEFLIYFQGNSAPDKSGLPSDRFSAERTGGSVSTLTIQRTQQEDSAVYLCASVTGLNQPQHFGDGTRLSIL.

This clonotype occurred many times. The chain links TRBV24-1 to TRBJ1-5, with 11 positions matching TRBD1. CDR3 length: 16 amino acids. CDR1 KGHDR and CDR2 SFDVKD come from the germline V gene. The trim removed 2 bases at V and 4 bases at J, leaving 3 bases unmatched. The CDR3 region has the DNA TGTGCCACCAGTGATTCGGGACAGGGGGAAAATCAGCCCCAGCATTTT. It encodes CATSDSGQGENQPQHF.

This clonotype was detected only once. The chain uses TRBV15 and TRBJ1-1; D might be TRBD1 (6 bases). The V end lost 0 bases, the J end lost 10 bases, and 18 bases lay between the germline ends. This CDR3 has 15 residues. Germline V gene sequence: CDR1 LNHNV, CDR2 YYDKDF (reference sequence). The CDR3 region has the DNA TGTGCCACCAGCAGAGAGAAGGGGCAGGGGTTCGGAGCTTTCTTT. Protein product: CATSREKGQGFGAFF.

The table lists this clonotype with many counts. The chain couples TRBV27 to TRBJ2-5; 10 bases line up with TRBD1. CDR3 length: 15 amino acids. V shed 4 bases and J 5 bases; nucleotides not matched to a gene: 7. From germline, CDR1 is MNHEY and CDR2 SMNVEV (reference sequence). The CDR3 loop reads CASSSGQGSAETQYF. For the CDR3, the DNA is TGTGCCAGCAGTTCGGGACAGGGGTCCGCGGAGACCCAGTACTTC.

This clonotype was seen a handful of times. The chain recombines TRBV10-2 with TRBJ1-1; no definite D call. This CDR3 spans 13 amino acids. The germline V gene has CDR1 WSHSY and CDR2 SAAADI. Trimming cost V 3 bases and J 5 bases, with 10 bases left between them. The CDR3 DNA follows: TGCGCCAGCAGTGAACCGGGTCGGACTGAAGCTTTCTTT. Encoded protein: CASSEPGRTEAFF.

This clonotype was seen many times. V and J are TRBV12-3 or TRBV12-4 and TRBJ1-1, with 9 positions matching TRBD1. The V segment lost 6 bases and the J segment 3 bases; nucleotides outside the gene matches: 8. The CDR3 has 15 residues. The DNA of the CDR3 is TGTGCCAGCAGAATACAACAGGGGGCTTACACTGAAGCTTTCTTT. This translates into CASRIQQGAYTEAFF.

This clonotype came up a few times. The V gene is TRBV7-2, the J gene TRBJ2-5; 13 positions match TRBD2. The germline gives CDR1 SGHTA, CDR2 FQGNSA. The CDR3 is 16 residues long. Germline trimming cut 6 bases from V and 5 bases from J; bases unmatched to any gene: 9. The CDR3 reads CASSRTSGGAVETQYF. As DNA, the CDR3 is TGTGCCAGCAGTCGAACTAGCGGGGGGGCTGTGGAGACCCAGTACTTC.

The rearrangement joins TRBV6-5 to TRBJ2-3; TRBD1 matches 8 bases. The V gene's germline CDR1 is MNHEY and CDR2 SVGAGI. The CDR3 loop spans 15 amino acids. V shed 2 bases, J shed 8 bases, and the junction held 9 bases outside the gene matches. This chain's CDR3 is CASSYRQGAGGTQYF. In DNA, the CDR3 is TGTGCCAGCAGTTACCGCCAGGGGGCCGGAGGTACGCAGTATTTT.

This clonotype has ten or more counts. The chain recombines TRBV5-1 with TRBJ2-5, with 7 nucleotides matching TRBD1. V lost 7 bases to trimming and J lost 5 bases; unmatched junction nucleotides: 14. The CDR3 contains 15 residues. Per the germline V gene, CDR1 is SGHRS and CDR2 is YFSETQ. This chain's CDR3 is CASSPGTVGAETQYF. DNA of the CDR3: TGCGCCAGCTCACCCGGGACAGTGGGGGCCGAGACCCAGTACTTC.